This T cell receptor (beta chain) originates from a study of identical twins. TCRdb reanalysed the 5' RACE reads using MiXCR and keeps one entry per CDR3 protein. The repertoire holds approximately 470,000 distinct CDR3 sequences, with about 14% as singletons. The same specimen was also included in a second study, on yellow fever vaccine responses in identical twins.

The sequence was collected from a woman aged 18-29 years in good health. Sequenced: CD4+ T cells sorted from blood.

Here the CDR3 DNA reads TGCGCCAGCAGTGACGGGACTAGCGGGAGAACAGATACGCAGTATTTT. Its translation is CASSDGTSGRTDTQYF. This chain joins TRBV10-1 and TRBJ2-3; 14 bases map to TRBD2. The CDR3 loop spans 16 amino acids. The germline V gene encodes CDR1 WNHNN and CDR2 SYGVQD (reference sequence). J lost 3 bases, V lost 3 bases, and 2 bases had no gene match.